This TCR beta chain comes out of a study of T cell responses to AZD1222 COVID-19 vaccine. Assay used: immunoSEQ multiplex PCR; TCRdb lists only in-frame clones, some missing. Of roughly 130,000 clones listed, over 75% were seen once; the top ten hold approximately 3.4%. Trimming stripped 0 bases from V and 8 bases from J, with 10 bases between. The CDR3 is 13 amino acids. Germline CDR1 is SEHNR and CDR2 is FQNEAQ (reference sequence). This clone was observed a single time. Its antigen remains unknown. Findings and limits, study-wide: At baseline, just a handful of AZD1222 recipients tested seropositive.

This sequence originates from an adult in good health. The rearrangement uses TRBV7-9 and TRBJ2-5; D is unresolved. Sequencing used peripheral blood, obtained on day 0 of AZD1222 vaccination. CDR3 loop: CASSLAEARTQYF. The CDR3 DNA reads TGTGCCAGCAGCTTAGCAGAAGCGAGAACCCAGTACTTC.